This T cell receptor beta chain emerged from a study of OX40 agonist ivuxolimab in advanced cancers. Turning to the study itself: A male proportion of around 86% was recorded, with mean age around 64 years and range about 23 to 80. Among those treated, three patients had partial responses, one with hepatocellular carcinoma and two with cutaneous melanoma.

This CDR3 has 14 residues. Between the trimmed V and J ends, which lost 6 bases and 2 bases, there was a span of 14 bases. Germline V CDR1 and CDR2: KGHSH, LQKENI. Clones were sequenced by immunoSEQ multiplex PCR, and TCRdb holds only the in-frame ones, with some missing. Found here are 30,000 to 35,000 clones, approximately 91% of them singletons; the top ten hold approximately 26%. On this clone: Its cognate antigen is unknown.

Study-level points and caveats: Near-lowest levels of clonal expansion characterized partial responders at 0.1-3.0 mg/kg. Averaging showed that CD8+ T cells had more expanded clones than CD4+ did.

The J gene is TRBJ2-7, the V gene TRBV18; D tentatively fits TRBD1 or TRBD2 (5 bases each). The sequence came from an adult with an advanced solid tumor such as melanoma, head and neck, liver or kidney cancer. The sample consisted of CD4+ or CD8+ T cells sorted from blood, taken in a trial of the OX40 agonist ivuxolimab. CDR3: CASSRSGTPYEQYF. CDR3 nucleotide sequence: TGTGCCAGCTCCCGGTCAGGGACCCCCTACGAGCAGTACTTC. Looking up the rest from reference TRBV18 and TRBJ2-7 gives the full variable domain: NAGVMQNPRHLVRRRGQEARLRCSPMKGHSHVYWYRQLPEEGLKFMVYLQKENIIDESGMPKERFSAEFPKEGPSILRIQQVVRGDSAAYFCASSRSGTPYEQYFGPGTRLTVT.